These T cell receptor beta chains were read from a single sample in a study of blood T cell repertoires in COVID-19. This table comes from immunoSEQ multiplex PCR, and its TCRdb copy is limited to in-frame clones, with some not included. The sample shows under 150,000 clones, more than 80% of them seen only once. Sequencing used peripheral blood. Source of these receptors: a woman aged 55-69 years with COVID-19, enrolled during active disease. Both conserved end residues are part of each CDR3.

j_call v_call cdr3_aa
TRBJ2-5 TRBV5-5 CASSFLWAGQGPEETQYF
TRBJ2-2 TRBV6-2/TRBV6-3 CASSDGLAGAANTGELFF
TRBJ2-1 TRBV3-1/TRBV3-2 CASSQKAGERPTYNEQFF
TRBJ1-2 TRBV10-3 CATGGGYTF
TRBJ2-7 TRBV5-1 CASSYGQGAGYEQYF
TRBJ2-3 TRBV7-3 CASSPAGAIDTDTQYF
TRBJ2-2 TRBV7-3 CASSLMARRAGELFF
TRBJ1-4 TRBV6-6 CASSGQTGVNEKLFF
TRBJ2-7 TRBV10-3 CAISEYSGGSYEQYF
TRBJ2-7 TRBV27 CASSAQGQLYEQYF
TRBJ2-1 TRBV19 CASSIGSNNEQFF
TRBJ2-3 TRBV24-1 CASSSGGAHTQYF
TRBJ2-2 TRBV3-1/TRBV3-2 CASSPRDSPLTGELFF
TRBJ1-4 TRBV6-5 CASSYSQIPPGEKLFF
TRBJ1-4 TRBV4-1 CASSQDQAGDGEKLFF
TRBJ1-6 TRBV19 CASSPRTGGEDSPLHF
TRBJ2-1 TRBV9 CASSVVTGGYNEQFF
TRBJ1-2 TRBV11-2 CASSFDQSYGYTF
TRBJ2-7 TRBV4-1 CASSQGQGATYEQYF
TRBJ1-4 TRBV6-6 CASSAGQSLNEKLFF
TRBJ2-7 TRBV7-6 CASSTMAGNEQYF
TRBJ2-3 TRBV11-2 CASSLPTDTQYF